This T cell receptor beta chain was retrieved from a study of spatial heterogeneity in lung cancer. Time point defined: sample taken at primary tumor resection. Unsorted samples of tumor, nontumor lung or frozen PBMC had their whole RNA sequenced. This clonotype was counted ten times or more. TCRdb independently ran MiXCR on the 5' RACE reads; one entry per CDR3 protein. The table shows roughly 40,000 distinct CDR3 sequences, with around 6.5% occurring only once. There are 17 residues in the CDR3. Germline V CDR1 and CDR2: SGHDT, YYEEEE. V lost 1 base, J lost 4 bases, and 19 bases lay in between. The clonotype comes from a female donor with early-stage non-small cell lung cancer. The chain has TRBV5-6 and TRBJ2-3, with TRBD2 as a possible D gene (6 bases). The sequenced sample was PBMCs, obtained at surgery. CDR3 in amino acids: CASSLPRSDERADTQYF. The CDR3 DNA reads as TGTGCCAGCAGCTTGCCCAGATCCGACGAGCGGGCAGATACGCAGTATTTT.